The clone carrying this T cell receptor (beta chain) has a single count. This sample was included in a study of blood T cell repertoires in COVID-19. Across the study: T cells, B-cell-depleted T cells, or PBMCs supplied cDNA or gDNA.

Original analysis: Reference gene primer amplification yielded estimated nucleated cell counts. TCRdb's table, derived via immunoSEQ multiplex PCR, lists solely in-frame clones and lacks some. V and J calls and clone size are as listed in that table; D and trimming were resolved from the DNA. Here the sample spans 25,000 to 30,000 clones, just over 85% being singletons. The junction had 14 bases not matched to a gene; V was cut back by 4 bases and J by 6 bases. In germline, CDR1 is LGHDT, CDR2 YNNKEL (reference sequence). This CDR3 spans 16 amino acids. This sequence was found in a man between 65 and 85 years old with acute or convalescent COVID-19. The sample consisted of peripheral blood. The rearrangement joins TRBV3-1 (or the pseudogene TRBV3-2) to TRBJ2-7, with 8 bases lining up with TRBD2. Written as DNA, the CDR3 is TGTGCCAGCAGCCCTACTTTTAAGCGGGAGCACAGCGAGCAGTACTTC. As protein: CASSPTFKREHSEQYF.